The 21 T cell receptor beta chains presented below share a single source sample, sequenced in a study of blood T cell repertoires in COVID-19. The table came from immunoSEQ multiplex PCR; TCRdb's copy has only in-frame clones and leaves some out. This table holds 30,000 or so clones, around 90% found once. Sequenced sample: peripheral blood. The origin of the receptors is a man aged 55 to 70 with active COVID-19.

The chain couples TRBV11-2 to TRBJ1-5; TRBD1 is a possible D gene (6 bases). CDR1 and CDR2 (germline): SGHAT, FQNNGV. There are 14 residues in the CDR3. The V end was cut by 5 bases, the J end by 6 bases, with 14 bases between. CDR3 sequence: CASSLTGSGQPQHF. Written as DNA, the CDR3 is TGTGCCAGCAGCCTGACAGGTTCAGGTCAGCCCCAGCATTTT.

The chain is built from TRBV6-5 and TRBJ1-6; 10 bases are a match to TRBD1. The CDR3 covers 15 residues. CDR1 is MNHEY and CDR2 is SVGAGI in the germline V gene. V lost 6 bases to trimming and J lost 8 bases; unmatched junction nucleotides: 7. The CDR3 loop is CASSPGQGVYSPLHF. The CDR3 DNA reads as TGTGCCAGCAGCCCCGGACAGGGGGTCTATTCACCCCTCCACTTT.

The table lists this clone with a few counts. The chain has TRBV3-1 (or the pseudogene TRBV3-2) and TRBJ1-2; 9 nucleotides match TRBD1. Per the germline V gene, CDR1 is LGHDT and CDR2 is YNNKEL (reference sequence). The CDR3 has 17 residues. Trimming cost V 0 bases and J 2 bases; bases outside gene matches: 7. CDR3 amino acids: CASSQDLGTGGNYGYTF. The CDR3 bases are TGTGCCAGCAGCCAAGATCTAGGAACAGGGGGCAACTATGGCTACACCTTC.

The gene calls are TRBV5-6 and TRBJ2-1; 15 bases agree with TRBD2. V shed 4 bases, J shed 7 bases, and the junction held 3 bases outside the gene matches. The germline CDR1 and CDR2 sequences are SGHDT and YYEEEE. This CDR3 contains 15 residues. The CDR3 loop is CASSPGTSGGNEQFF. The CDR3 DNA reads as TGTGCCAGCAGCCCAGGGACTAGCGGGGGGAATGAGCAGTTCTTC.

The chain recombines TRBV11-3 with TRBJ2-1; D is ambiguous. Germline values: CDR1 SGHNT, CDR2 YENEEA. The CDR3 has 13 amino acids. The V gene lost 4 bases and the J gene lost 5 bases, with 9 bases spanning the gap. The DNA for the CDR3 is TGTGCCAGCAGCTCCCAGTTCGACAATGAGCAGTTCTTC. Translating it yields CASSSQFDNEQFF.

This clone has only a few counts. V gene TRBV3-1 (or the pseudogene TRBV3-2) combines with J gene TRBJ1-1, with a possible D match to TRBD1 (6 bases). Germline lookup yields CDR1 LGHDT and CDR2 YNNKEL (reference sequence). CDR3 length: 12 amino acids. V lost 3 bases, J lost 10 bases, and 12 bases lay in between. The CDR3 DNA is TGTGCCAGCAGCCACGGAACAGGGAGAGCTTTCTTT. Encoded protein: CASSHGTGRAFF.

V is TRBV6-4 and J is TRBJ2-3, with D possibly TRBD2 on 6 matching bases. Germline values: CDR1 MRHNA, CDR2 SNTAGT. The CDR3 has 16 amino acids. V was pared by 0 bases and J by 2 bases, with 12 bases between. The CDR3 DNA sequence: TGTGCCAGCAGTGACTCATCGCGGGGTCCCACAGATACGCAGTATTTT. Protein sequence: CASSDSSRGPTDTQYF.

The chain joins TRBV9 to TRBJ2-7, with 8 bases fitting TRBD2. With V trimmed by 4 bases and J by 2 bases, 8 bases remained unmatched. Germline lookup yields CDR1 SGDLS and CDR2 YYNGEE. The CDR3 loop spans 15 amino acids. The CDR3 region is CASSPTGGSPYEQYF. The CDR3 DNA sequence: TGTGCCAGCAGCCCGACGGGGGGGTCCCCCTACGAGCAGTACTTC.

The chain recombines TRBV7-2 with TRBJ2-1; 11 positions agree with TRBD2. Germline CDR1 and CDR2: SGHTA and FQGNSA. Unmatched junction bases numbered 9, after V lost 2 bases and J lost 6 bases. This CDR3 has 17 residues. The CDR3 is CASSLTRLAGTGNEQFF. The CDR3 region has the DNA TGTGCCAGCAGCTTAACCCGACTAGCGGGAACGGGCAATGAGCAGTTCTTC.

The chain couples TRBV5-6 to TRBJ1-4; 9 bases align to TRBD1. Germline CDR1 and CDR2: SGHDT and YYEEEE. The J segment lost 7 bases and the V segment lost 0 bases, leaving 10 bases of the junction unmatched. This CDR3 is built from 17 residues. CDR3 sequence: CASSLGRDRAGGEKLFF. The CDR3 DNA reads as TGTGCCAGCAGCTTGGGAAGGGACAGGGCCGGTGGTGAAAAACTGTTTTTT.

This chain links TRBV4-3 with TRBJ2-1, with a possible D match to TRBD1 (7 bases). V was clipped by 1 base and J by 4 bases, with 14 bases between them. The length of the CDR3 is 16 residues. Germline CDR1 reads LGHNA; CDR2 reads YSLEER. CDR3 in amino acids: CASSQGVGGQYNEQFF. Written as DNA, the CDR3 is TGCGCCAGCAGCCAAGGCGTCGGGGGACAGTACAATGAGCAGTTCTTC.

This clone showed up just once. The chain joins TRBV6-2 or TRBV6-3 to TRBJ2-7; 7 nucleotides line up with TRBD2. The ends lost 5 bases at V and 2 bases at J; junction bases unmatched: 9. CDR3 length equals 15 residues. Germline V CDR1 and CDR2: MNHEY, SVGEGT. CDR3 DNA: TGTGCCAGCAGTCTGCGGCGGGAGAGTACCTACGAGCAGTACTTC. It encodes CASSLRRESTYEQYF.

In this sample, this clone turned up once. This chain uses TRBV12-3 or TRBV12-4 with TRBJ2-7; 9 nucleotides line up with TRBD1. This CDR3 is built from 12 residues. V was pared by 7 bases and J by 6 bases, with 4 bases of the junction left unmatched. The CDR3 sequence is CASTTTGGEQYF. The CDR3 coding sequence is TGTGCCAGCACTACGACAGGGGGCGAGCAGTACTTC.

The V call is TRBV6-2 or TRBV6-3, the J call TRBJ2-5; 11 bases fit TRBD2. The CDR3 sequence is 15 residues long. V shed 4 bases, J shed 2 bases, and the junction held 3 bases outside the gene matches. Germline loops: CDR1 MNHEY, CDR2 SVGEGT. CDR3 coding DNA: TGTGCCAGCAGTTCGGGACTAGCGGTGCAAGAGACCCAGTACTTC. This gives the protein CASSSGLAVQETQYF.

This chain joins TRBV15 and TRBJ1-1, with TRBD1 matching 9 bases. From germline, CDR1 is LNHNV and CDR2 YYDKDF (reference sequence). The V segment lost 0 bases and the J segment 4 bases; nucleotides outside the gene matches: 6. CDR3 length: 16 residues. The CDR3 loop reads CATSREQGARTTEAFF. The CDR3 DNA is TGTGCCACCAGCAGAGAACAGGGGGCGCGGACCACTGAAGCTTTCTTT.

This clone was counted once. The V call is TRBV29-1, the J call TRBJ1-2; possibly TRBD1 for D (5 bases). The CDR3 sequence is 11 residues long. Per the germline V gene, CDR1 is SQVTM and CDR2 is ANQGSEA. Trimming removed 7 bases from V and 4 bases from J, with 10 bases in between. As DNA, the CDR3 is TGCAGCGCATGGGGCACCTATGGCTACACCTTC. Residues: CSAWGTYGYTF.

This rearrangement joins TRBV5-4 to TRBJ2-1; 7 nucleotides line up with TRBD2. The CDR3 has 15 residues. V lost 4 bases, J lost 6 bases, and 10 bases stayed unmatched. Germline CDR1 is SGHNT and CDR2 is YYREEE (reference sequence). In DNA, the CDR3 is TGTGCCAGCAGCCCGGAATGGGGGAGGGTCAATGAGCAGTTCTTC. Its translation is CASSPEWGRVNEQFF.

The chain carries TRBV7-3 and TRBJ2-2; D is perhaps TRBD1 (6 bases). The germline V gene encodes CDR1 SGHTA and CDR2 FQGTGA. V was clipped by 5 bases and J by 9 bases, with 16 bases between them. This CDR3 contains 14 residues. This chain's CDR3 is CASSPPGENRELFF. CDR3 sequence (DNA): TGTGCCAGCAGCCCCCCAGGGGAAAACCGGGAGCTGTTTTTT.

V is TRBV7-3 and J is TRBJ2-1; the match to TRBD2 covers 12 bases. Germline CDR1 and CDR2: SGHTA and FQGTGA. V lost 3 bases, J lost 6 bases, and 3 bases stayed unmatched. The CDR3 has 15 amino acids. The CDR3 here is CASSFLAGGFNEQFF. The CDR3 DNA sequence: TGTGCCAGCAGCTTCCTAGCGGGGGGGTTCAATGAGCAGTTCTTC.

This chain uses TRBV30 with TRBJ2-5, with TRBD2 identical over 11 bases. V dropped 8 bases and J dropped 1; count of bases not matched to a gene: 3. CDR1 GTSNPN and CDR2 SVGIG come from the germline V gene (reference sequence). This CDR3 is 13 amino acids long. This CDR3 is CARGTSGQETQYF. CDR3 bases: TGTGCCAGAGGGACTAGCGGCCAAGAGACCCAGTACTTC.

This rearrangement joins TRBV4-2 to TRBJ2-7; D is perhaps TRBD2 (5 bases). Germline loops: CDR1 LGHNA, CDR2 YNFKEQ. V dropped 2 bases and J dropped 2 bases, with 13 bases sitting between them. This CDR3 has 15 amino acids. Here the CDR3 reads CASSQRPAGPYEQYF. The DNA of the CDR3 is TGTGCCAGCAGCCAACGCCCCGCGGGCCCCTACGAGCAGTACTTC.